This passage covers 3 T cell receptor beta chains from one sample sequenced in a study of T cell changes during pregnancy in multiple sclerosis. Assay used: immunoSEQ multiplex PCR; TCRdb lists only in-frame clones, some missing. The sample carries roughly 75,000 clones, 75% to 90% recorded once. Sequencing used peripheral blood, obtained before pregnancy. These receptors originate from a female donor with multiple sclerosis, enrolled in a pregnancy study.

J is TRBJ2-3 and V is TRBV5-6, with TRBD2 as a possible D gene (5 bases). The V gene's germline CDR1 is SGHDT and CDR2 YYEEEE. V was shortened by 3 bases and J by 3 bases, with 8 bases between the two germline ends. CDR3 size: 13 residues. The CDR3 region is CASSSTGTDTQYF. The CDR3 bases are TGTGCCAGCAGCTCCACGGGGACAGATACGCAGTATTTT. Variable domain in full (rest from reference TRBV5-6 and TRBJ2-3): DAGVTQSPTHLIKTRGQQVTLRCSPKSGHDTVSWYQQALGQGPQFIFQYYEEEERQRGNFPDRFSGHQFPNYSSELNVNALLLGDSALYLCASSSTGTDTQYFGPGTRLTVL.

The V call is TRBV7-2, the J call TRBJ2-3; maybe TRBD2 (6 bases). Germline CDR1 and CDR2: SGHTA and FQGNSA. The V end was cut by 5 bases, the J end by 0 bases, with 12 bases between. The CDR3 contains 15 residues. CDR3 in DNA: TGTGCCAGCAGCCCTCACGGGACTAGCACAGATACGCAGTATTTT. It codes for CASSPHGTSTDTQYF. The full variable domain, in which reference TRBV7-2 and TRBJ2-3 provide the parts outside the CDR3, is GAGVSQSPSNKVTEKGKDVELRCDPISGHTALYWYRQSLGQGLEFLIYFQGNSAPDKSGLPSDRFSAERTGGSVSTLTIQRTQQEDSAVYLCASSPHGTSTDTQYFGPGTRLTVL.

This clone was detected only once. The chain uses TRBV7-2 and TRBJ2-7; D might be TRBD1 (6 bases). The CDR3 has 15 residues. Germline-derived CDR1 and CDR2 are SGHTA and FQGNSA. The germline V and J ends were trimmed by 1 base and 3 bases, with 13 bases remaining between them. The CDR3 bases are TGTGCCAGCAGCTTAGGGGCAGGGGCGGGCTACGAGCAGTACTTC. The encoded protein is CASSLGAGAGYEQYF.